This T cell receptor (beta chain) was sequenced for a study of cytomegalovirus exposure and HLA in healthy donors. Study-level findings and limits: Accounts indicate the classifier identified cytomegalovirus status with strong specificity and sensitivity. The study designated about 180 TCR beta chains cytomegalovirus-associated.

The donors were members of the validation cohort comprising over 100 subjects, separate from the approximately 670-subject first cohort. The method was immunoSEQ multiplex PCR; TCRdb's version includes in-frame clones alone and lacks a portion of them. Here the sample spans some 66,000 clones, 95% to 98% being singletons. To note about this clone: The antigen is not known.

The TCR was taken from a woman under 30 in good health and CMV-seropositive. The sequencing input was PBMCs.

Written as DNA, the CDR3 is TGTGCCAGCGCCCGCGGCGGAACCTACAATGAGCAGTTCTTC. This gives the protein CASARGGTYNEQFF. The rearrangement uses TRBV5-4 and TRBJ2-1; the D is unclear. This CDR3 is 14 amino acids long. CDR1 and CDR2 from the germline V gene are SGHNT and YYREEE (reference sequence). V lost 7 bases to trimming and J lost 2 bases, with 13 bases between them.